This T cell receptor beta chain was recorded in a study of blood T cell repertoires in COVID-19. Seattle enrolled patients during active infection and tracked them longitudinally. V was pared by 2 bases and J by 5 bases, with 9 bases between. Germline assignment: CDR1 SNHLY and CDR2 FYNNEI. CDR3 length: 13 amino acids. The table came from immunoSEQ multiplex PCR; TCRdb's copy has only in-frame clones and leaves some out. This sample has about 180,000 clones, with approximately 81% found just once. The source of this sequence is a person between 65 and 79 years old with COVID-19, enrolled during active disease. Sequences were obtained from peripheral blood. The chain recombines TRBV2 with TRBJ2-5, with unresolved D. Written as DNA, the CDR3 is TGTGCCAGCAGTGAAAGTAATCGGGAGACCCAGTACTTC. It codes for CASSESNRETQYF.